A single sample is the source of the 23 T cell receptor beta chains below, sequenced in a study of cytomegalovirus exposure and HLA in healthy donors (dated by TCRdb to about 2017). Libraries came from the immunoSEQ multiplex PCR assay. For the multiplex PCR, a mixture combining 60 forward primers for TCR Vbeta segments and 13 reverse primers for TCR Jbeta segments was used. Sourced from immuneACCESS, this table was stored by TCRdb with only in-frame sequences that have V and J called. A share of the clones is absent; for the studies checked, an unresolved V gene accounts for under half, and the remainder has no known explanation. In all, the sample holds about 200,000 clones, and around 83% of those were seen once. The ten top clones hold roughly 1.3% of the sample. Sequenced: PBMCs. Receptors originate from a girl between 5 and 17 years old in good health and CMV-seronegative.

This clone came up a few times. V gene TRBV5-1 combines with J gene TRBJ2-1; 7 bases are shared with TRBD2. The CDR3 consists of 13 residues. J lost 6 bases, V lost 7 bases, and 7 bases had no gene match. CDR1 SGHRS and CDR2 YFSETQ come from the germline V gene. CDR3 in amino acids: CASSRRGGNEQFF. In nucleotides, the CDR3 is TGCGCCAGCTCCAGACGCGGGGGCAATGAGCAGTTCTTC.

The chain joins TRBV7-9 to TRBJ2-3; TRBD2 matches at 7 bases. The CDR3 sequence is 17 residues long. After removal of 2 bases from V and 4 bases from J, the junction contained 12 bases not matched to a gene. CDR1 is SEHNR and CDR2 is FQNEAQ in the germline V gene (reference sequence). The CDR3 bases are TGTGCCAGCAGCTTATGGGGCGGGGCGGGAGTCCCAGATACGCAGTATTTT. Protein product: CASSLWGGAGVPDTQYF.

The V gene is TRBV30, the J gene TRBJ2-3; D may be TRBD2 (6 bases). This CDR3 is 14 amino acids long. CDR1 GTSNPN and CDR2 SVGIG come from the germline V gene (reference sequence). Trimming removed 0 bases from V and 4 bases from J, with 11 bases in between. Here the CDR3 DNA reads TGTGCCTGGAGTGTACGCGGGGAGCCAGATACGCAGTATTTT. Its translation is CAWSVRGEPDTQYF.

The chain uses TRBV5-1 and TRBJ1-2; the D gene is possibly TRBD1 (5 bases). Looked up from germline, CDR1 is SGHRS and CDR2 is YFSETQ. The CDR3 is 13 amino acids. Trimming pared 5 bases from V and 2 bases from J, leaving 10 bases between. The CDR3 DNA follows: TGCGCCAGCAGGGAGACAGCAAACTATGGCTACACCTTC. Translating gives CASRETANYGYTF.

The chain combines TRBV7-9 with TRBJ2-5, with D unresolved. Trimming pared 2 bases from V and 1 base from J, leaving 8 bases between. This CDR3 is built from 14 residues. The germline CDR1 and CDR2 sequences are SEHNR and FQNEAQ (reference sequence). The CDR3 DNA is TGTGCCAGCAGCTTAAGAACGGGCCAAGAGACCCAGTACTTC. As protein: CASSLRTGQETQYF.

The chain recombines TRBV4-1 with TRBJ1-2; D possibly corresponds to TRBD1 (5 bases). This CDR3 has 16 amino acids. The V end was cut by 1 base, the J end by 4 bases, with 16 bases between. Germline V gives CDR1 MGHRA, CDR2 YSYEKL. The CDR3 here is CASSQVGRRESYGYTF. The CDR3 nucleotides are TGCGCCAGCAGCCAAGTCGGTCGCAGGGAATCCTATGGCTACACCTTC.

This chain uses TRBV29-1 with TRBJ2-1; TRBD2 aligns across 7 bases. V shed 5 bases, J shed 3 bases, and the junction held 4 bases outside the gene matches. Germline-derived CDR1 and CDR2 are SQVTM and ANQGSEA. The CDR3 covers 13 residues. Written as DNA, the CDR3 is TGCAGCGTTCCGACGGGGGGCTACAATGAGCAGTTCTTC. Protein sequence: CSVPTGGYNEQFF.

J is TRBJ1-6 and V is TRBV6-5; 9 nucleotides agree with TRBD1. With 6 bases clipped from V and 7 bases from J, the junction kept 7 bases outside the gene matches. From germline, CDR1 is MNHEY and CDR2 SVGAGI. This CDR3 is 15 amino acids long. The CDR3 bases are TGTGCCAGCAGCCTACAGGACAGGGGAAATTCACCCCTCCACTTT. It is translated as CASSLQDRGNSPLHF.

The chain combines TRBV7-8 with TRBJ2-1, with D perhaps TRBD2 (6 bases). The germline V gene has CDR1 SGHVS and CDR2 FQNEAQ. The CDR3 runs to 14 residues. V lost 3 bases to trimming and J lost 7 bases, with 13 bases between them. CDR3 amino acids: CASSFRTTFNEQFF. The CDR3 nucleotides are TGTGCCAGCAGCTTTCGGACTACCTTTAATGAGCAGTTCTTC.

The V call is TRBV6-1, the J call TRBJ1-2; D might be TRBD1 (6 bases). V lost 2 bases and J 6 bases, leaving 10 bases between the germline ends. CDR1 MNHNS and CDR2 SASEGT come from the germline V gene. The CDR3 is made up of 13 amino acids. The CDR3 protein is CASSERGHDGYTF. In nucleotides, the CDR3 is TGTGCCAGCAGTGAAAGGGGACATGATGGCTACACCTTC.

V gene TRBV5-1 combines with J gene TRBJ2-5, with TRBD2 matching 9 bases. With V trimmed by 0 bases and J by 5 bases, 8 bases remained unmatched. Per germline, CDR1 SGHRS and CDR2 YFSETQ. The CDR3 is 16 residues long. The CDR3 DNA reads TGCGCCAGCAGCTTGGATTCCAGCGGGAGGACGGAGACCCAGTACTTC. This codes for CASSLDSSGRTETQYF.

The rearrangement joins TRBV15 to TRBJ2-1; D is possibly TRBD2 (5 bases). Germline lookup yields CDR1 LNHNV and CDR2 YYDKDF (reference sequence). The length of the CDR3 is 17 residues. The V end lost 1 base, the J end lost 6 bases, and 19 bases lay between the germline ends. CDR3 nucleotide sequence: TGTGCCACCAGCAGAGGTTCACGTATTAGCGAGCCCAATGAGCAGTTCTTC. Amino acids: CATSRGSRISEPNEQFF. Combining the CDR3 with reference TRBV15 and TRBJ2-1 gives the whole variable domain DAMVIQNPRYQVTQFGKPVTLSCSQTLNHNVMYWYQQKSSQAPKLLFHYYDKDFNNEADTPDNFQSRRPNTSFCFLDIRSPGLGDTAMYLCATSRGSRISEPNEQFFGPGTRLTVL.

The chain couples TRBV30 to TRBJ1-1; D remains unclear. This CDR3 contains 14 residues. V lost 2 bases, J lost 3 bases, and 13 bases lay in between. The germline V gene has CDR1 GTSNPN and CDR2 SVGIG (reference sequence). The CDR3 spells CAWSRASIDTEAFF. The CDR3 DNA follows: TGTGCCTGGAGTCGCGCCTCTATCGACACTGAAGCTTTCTTT.

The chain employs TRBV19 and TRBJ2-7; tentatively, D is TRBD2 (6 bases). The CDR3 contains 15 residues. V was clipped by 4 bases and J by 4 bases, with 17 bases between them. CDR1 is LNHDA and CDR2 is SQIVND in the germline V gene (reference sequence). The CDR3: CASSTPGGTLYEQYF. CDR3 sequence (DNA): TGTGCCAGTAGTACTCCCGGCGGGACGCTATACGAGCAGTACTTC.

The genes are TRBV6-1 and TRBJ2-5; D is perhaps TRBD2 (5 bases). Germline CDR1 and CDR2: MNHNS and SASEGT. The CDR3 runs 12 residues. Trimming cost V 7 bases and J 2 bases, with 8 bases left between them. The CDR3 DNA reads TGTGCCAGCACACTAGAACAAGAGACCCAGTACTTC. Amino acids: CASTLEQETQYF.

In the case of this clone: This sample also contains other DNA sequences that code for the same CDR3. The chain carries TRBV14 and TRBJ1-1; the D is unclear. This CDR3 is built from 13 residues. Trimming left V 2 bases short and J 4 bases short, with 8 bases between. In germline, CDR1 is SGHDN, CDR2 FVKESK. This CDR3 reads CASSQNLRTEAFF. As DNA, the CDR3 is TGTGCCAGCAGCCAAAACTTGCGCACTGAAGCTTTCTTT.

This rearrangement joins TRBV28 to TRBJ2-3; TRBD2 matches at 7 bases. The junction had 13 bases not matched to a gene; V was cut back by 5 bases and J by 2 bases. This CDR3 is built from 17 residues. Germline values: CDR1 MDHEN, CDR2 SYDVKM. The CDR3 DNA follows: TGTGCCAGCAGTCGGGGGGAAGGAACAGCCTACACAGATACGCAGTATTTT. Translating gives CASSRGEGTAYTDTQYF.

CDR3 amino acids: CASSHGWGPETQYF. In DNA, the CDR3 is TGCGCCAGCAGCCACGGGTGGGGCCCAGAGACCCAGTACTTC. V gene TRBV5-1 combines with J gene TRBJ2-5, with a possible D match to TRBD1 (5 bases). The CDR3 has 14 amino acids. V dropped 4 bases and J dropped 4 bases, with 14 bases sitting between them. CDR1 and CDR2 (germline): SGHRS, YFSETQ.

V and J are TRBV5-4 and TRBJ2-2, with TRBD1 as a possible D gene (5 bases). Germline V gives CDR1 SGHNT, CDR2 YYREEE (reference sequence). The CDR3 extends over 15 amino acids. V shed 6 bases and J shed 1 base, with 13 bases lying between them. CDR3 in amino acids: CASTLATGNTGELFF. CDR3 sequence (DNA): TGTGCCAGCACCCTGGCTACAGGGAACACCGGGGAGCTGTTTTTT.

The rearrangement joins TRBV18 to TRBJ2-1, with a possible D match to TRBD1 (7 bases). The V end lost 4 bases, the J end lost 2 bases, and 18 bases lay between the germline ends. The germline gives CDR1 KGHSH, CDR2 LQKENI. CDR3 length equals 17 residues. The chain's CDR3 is CASSLRGDRIPYNEQFF. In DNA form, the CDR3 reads TGTGCCAGCTCACTAAGGGGGGACAGAATTCCCTACAATGAGCAGTTCTTC.

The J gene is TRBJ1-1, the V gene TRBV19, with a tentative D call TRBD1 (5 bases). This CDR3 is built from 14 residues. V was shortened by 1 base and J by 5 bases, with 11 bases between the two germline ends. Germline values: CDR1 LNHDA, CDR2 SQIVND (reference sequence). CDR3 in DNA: TGTGCCAGTAGTATAGTCGGGACTTTAACTGAAGCTTTCTTT. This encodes CASSIVGTLTEAFF.

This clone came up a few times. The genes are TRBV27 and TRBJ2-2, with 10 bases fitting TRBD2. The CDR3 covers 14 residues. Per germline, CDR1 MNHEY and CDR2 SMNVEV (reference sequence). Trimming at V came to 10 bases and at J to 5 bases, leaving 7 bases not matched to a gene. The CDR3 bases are TGTGCCATCCAAGCGGGAGGGTTAACCGGGGAGCTGTTTTTT. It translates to CAIQAGGLTGELFF.

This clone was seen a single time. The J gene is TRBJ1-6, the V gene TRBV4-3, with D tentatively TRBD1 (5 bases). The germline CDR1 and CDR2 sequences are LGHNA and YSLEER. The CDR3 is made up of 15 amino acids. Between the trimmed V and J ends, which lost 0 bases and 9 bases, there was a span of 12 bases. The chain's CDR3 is CASSQEVGGTSPLHF. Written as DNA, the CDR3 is TGCGCCAGCAGCCAAGAAGTCGGGGGAACTTCACCCCTCCACTTT.